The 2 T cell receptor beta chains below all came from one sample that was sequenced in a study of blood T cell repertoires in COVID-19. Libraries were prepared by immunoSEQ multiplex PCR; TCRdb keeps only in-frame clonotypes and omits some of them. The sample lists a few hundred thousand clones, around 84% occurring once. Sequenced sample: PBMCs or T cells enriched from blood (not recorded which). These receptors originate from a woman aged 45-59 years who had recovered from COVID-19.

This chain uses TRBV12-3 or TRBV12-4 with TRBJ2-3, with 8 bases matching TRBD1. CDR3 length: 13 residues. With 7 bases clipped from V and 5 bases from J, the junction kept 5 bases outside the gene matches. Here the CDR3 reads CASNLDRGDTQYF. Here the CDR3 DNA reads TGTGCCAGCAACCTCGACAGGGGAGATACGCAGTATTTT.

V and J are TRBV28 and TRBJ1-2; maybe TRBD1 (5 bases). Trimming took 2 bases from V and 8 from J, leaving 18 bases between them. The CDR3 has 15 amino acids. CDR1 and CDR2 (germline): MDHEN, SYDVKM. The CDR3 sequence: CASSLLPPGGDGYTF. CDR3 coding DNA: TGTGCCAGCAGTTTACTCCCCCCGGGGGGAGACGGCTACACCTTC.